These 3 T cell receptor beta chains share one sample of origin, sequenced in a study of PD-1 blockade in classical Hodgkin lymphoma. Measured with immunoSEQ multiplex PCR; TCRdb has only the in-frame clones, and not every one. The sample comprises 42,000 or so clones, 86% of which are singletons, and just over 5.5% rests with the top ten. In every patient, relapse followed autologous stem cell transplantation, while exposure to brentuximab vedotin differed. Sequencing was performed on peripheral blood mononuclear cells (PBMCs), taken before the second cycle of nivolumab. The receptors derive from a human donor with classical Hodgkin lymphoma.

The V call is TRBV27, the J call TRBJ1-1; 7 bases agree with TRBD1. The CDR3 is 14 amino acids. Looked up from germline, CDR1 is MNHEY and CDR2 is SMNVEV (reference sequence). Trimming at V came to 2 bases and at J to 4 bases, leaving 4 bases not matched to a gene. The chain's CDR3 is CASSLRQGGTEAFF. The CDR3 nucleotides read TGTGCCAGCAGTTTAAGACAGGGAGGCACTGAAGCTTTCTTT.

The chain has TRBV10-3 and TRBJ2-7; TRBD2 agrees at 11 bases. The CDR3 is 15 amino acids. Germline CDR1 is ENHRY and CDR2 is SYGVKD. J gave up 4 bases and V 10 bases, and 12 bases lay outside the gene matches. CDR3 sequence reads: CATRAPGLAAYEQYF. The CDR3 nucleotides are TGTGCCACCAGAGCCCCGGGACTAGCGGCGTACGAGCAGTACTTC.

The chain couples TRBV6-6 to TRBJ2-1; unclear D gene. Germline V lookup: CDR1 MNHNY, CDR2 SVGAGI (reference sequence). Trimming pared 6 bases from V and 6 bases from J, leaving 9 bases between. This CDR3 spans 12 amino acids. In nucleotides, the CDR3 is TGTGCCAGCAGCCCGGCGGTCAATGAGCAGTTCTTC. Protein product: CASSPAVNEQFF.